These T cell receptor beta chains were read from a single sample in a study of blood T cell repertoires in COVID-19. Sequencing used immunoSEQ multiplex PCR; TCRdb keeps in-frame clones, though not all of them. The sample contains hundreds of thousands of clones, roughly 89% of which appear only once. The sample taken for sequencing was PBMCs or T cells enriched from blood (not recorded which). The source is a woman aged 45-60 years who had recovered from COVID-19. Both conserved end residues are part of each CDR3. The D gene is left open where the match is weak. Expanded clones get a size class; other rows say once, few or many, or leave the size out.

>TRBJ2-5|TRBD2|TRBV19|-
CASSMSSGVWETQYF
TGTGCCAGTAGTATGTCCAGCGGGGTGTGGGAGACCCAGTACTTC
>TRBJ2-7|TRBD1|TRBV5-1|-
CASSTSGQGLNEQYF
TGCGCCAGCAGCACAAGTGGACAGGGGCTGAACGAGCAGTACTTC
>TRBJ1-3|-|TRBV30|-
CAWSVLSGNTIYF
TGTGCCTGGAGTGTTCTATCTGGAAACACCATATATTTT
>TRBJ2-5|TRBD1|TRBV6-1|-
CASSAGNRGLGETQYF
TGTGCCAGCAGTGCCGGGAACAGGGGGCTCGGGGAGACCCAGTACTTC
>TRBJ2-5|TRBD2|TRBV7-2|-
CASSEGLAGGPLFQETQYF
TGTGCCAGCAGCGAGGGACTAGCGGGGGGCCCCCTCTTCCAAGAGACCCAGTACTTC
>TRBJ2-7|-|TRBV7-9|-
CASSLGSPPYEQYF
TGTGCCAGCAGCTTAGGGAGCCCCCCCTACGAGCAGTACTTC
>TRBJ2-7|TRBD1|TRBV19|-
CASSIGQGASYEQYF
TGTGCCAGTAGTATTGGACAGGGGGCCTCCTACGAGCAGTACTTC
>TRBJ2-1|TRBD1|TRBV13|-
CASSLDRGAYNEQFF
TGTGCCAGCAGCCTCGACAGGGGCGCCTACAATGAGCAGTTCTTC
>TRBJ2-7|-|TRBV25-1|-
CAREVGGNEQYF
TGTGCCAGGGAGGTGGGGGGTAACGAGCAGTACTTC
>TRBJ2-7|TRBD1|TRBV19|few
CASSPRPGTGNEQYF
TGTGCCAGTAGTCCCCGTCCCGGGACAGGGAACGAGCAGTACTTC
>TRBJ1-6|-|TRBV28|once
CASRTGQVNSPLHF
TGTGCCAGCAGAACTGGGCAGGTTAATTCACCCCTCCACTTT
>TRBJ2-7|-|TRBV5-1|few
CASSLQGYEQYF
TGCGCCAGCAGCTTGCAGGGGTACGAGCAGTACTTC
>TRBJ2-7|-|TRBV27|once
CASSLSGLVSDYEQYF
TGTGCCAGCAGTTTATCCGGACTTGTCTCCGACTACGAGCAGTACTTC
>TRBJ1-6|-|TRBV9|-
CASSDLTYSPLHF
TGTGCCAGCAGCGACCTAACGTATTCACCCCTCCACTTT
>TRBJ2-7|TRBD1|TRBV6-5|-
CASRLGQGSEQYF
TGTGCCAGCAGGCTCGGACAGGGCTCCGAGCAGTACTTC
>TRBJ2-3|TRBD1|TRBV10-3|-
CAIRGRNQGDTDTQYF
TGTGCCATCAGGGGCAGAAATCAGGGGGACACAGATACGCAGTATTTT
>TRBJ2-5|TRBD1|TRBV11-1|few
CASSLGQGETQYF
TGTGCCAGCAGCTTAGGACAGGGCGAGACCCAGTACTTC
>TRBJ1-5|-|TRBV12-5|-
CASGLPGGQPQHF
TGTGCTAGTGGTTTACCGGGCGGGCAGCCCCAGCATTTT
>TRBJ2-2|-|TRBV5-4|-
CASSGRLTGELFF
TGTGCCAGCAGCGGGCGCCTCACCGGGGAGCTGTTTTTT
>TRBJ1-3|-|TRBV6-4|-
CASHAPDSTSSGNTIYF
TGTGCCAGCCACGCGCCGGACAGCACTAGCTCTGGAAACACCATATATTTT
>TRBJ2-7|TRBD2|TRBV7-6|-
CASSLAAGTSGYEQYF
TGTGCCAGCAGCTTAGCAGCTGGTACTAGCGGGTACGAGCAGTACTTC
>TRBJ2-3|-|TRBV6-4|once
CASSDGTQGGTDTQYF
TGTGCCAGCAGTGATGGGACTCAGGGTGGCACAGATACGCAGTATTTT
>TRBJ2-1|TRBD2|TRBV30|-
CAWSVKASGGINEQFF
TGTGCCTGGAGTGTAAAAGCTAGCGGGGGGATCAATGAGCAGTTCTTC
>TRBJ1-2|TRBD1|TRBV5-1|once
CASSLQPPQGADGYTF
TGCGCCAGCAGCTTACAACCGCCACAGGGGGCCGATGGCTACACCTTC
>TRBJ1-1|-|TRBV6-2/TRBV6-3|-
CASSYSNTPAAFF
TGTGCCAGCAGTTACTCGAATACCCCCGCGGCTTTCTTT
>TRBJ1-6|TRBD1|TRBV5-1|-
CASSLVGQNSPLHF
TGCGCCAGCAGCTTGGTGGGACAGAATTCACCCCTCCACTTT
>TRBJ2-5|TRBD2|TRBV27|-
CASSFTGLGGGETQYF
TGTGCCAGCAGTTTTACGGGCCTAGGCGGGGGAGAGACCCAGTACTTC
>TRBJ2-3|-|TRBV27|-
CASSLFRQSDTQYF
TGTGCCAGCAGTTTGTTCAGGCAGAGCGATACGCAGTATTTT
>TRBJ1-1|TRBD1|TRBV5-4|-
CASSPGTEAFGVGEAFF
TGTGCCAGCAGTCCCGGGACAGAGGCCTTCGGGGTGGGTGAAGCTTTCTTT
>TRBJ2-5|TRBD2|TRBV11-2|-
CASSLILAGKETQYF
TGTGCCAGCAGCTTAATACTAGCGGGGAAGGAGACCCAGTACTTC
>TRBJ1-1|TRBD1|TRBV5-1|-
CASSGGTGSMAEAFF
TGCGCCAGCAGCGGAGGGACAGGGTCCATGGCTGAAGCTTTCTTT
>TRBJ2-3|TRBD2|TRBV28|-
CASTPGRRGGGYTQYF
TGTGCCAGCACCCCCGGAAGGCGGGGGGGCGGTTATACGCAGTATTTT
>TRBJ2-7|TRBD1|TRBV27|-
CASSSRQTGNEQYF
TGTGCCAGCAGTTCCCGTCAGACAGGGAACGAGCAGTACTTC
>TRBJ1-4|-|TRBV2|-
CASSDGGSNEKLFF
TGTGCCAGCAGTGATGGAGGGAGTAATGAAAAACTGTTTTTT
>TRBJ2-1|TRBD1|TRBV19|-
CASSRTGGYNEQFF
TGTGCCAGTAGTCGCACAGGGGGGTACAATGAGCAGTTCTTC
>TRBJ1-5|TRBD1|TRBV7-2|-
CASSFDRAQPQHF
TGTGCCAGCAGCTTCGACAGGGCCCAGCCCCAGCATTTT
>TRBJ1-1|-|TRBV5-1|-
CASSSEAFF
TGCGCCAGCAGCTCAGAAGCTTTCTTT
>TRBJ2-3|-|TRBV4-3|-
CASSQEEFSTDTQYF
TGCGCCAGCAGCCAAGAGGAGTTTTCCACAGATACGCAGTATTTT
>TRBJ1-6|TRBD1|TRBV19|-
CASSTGQEYNSPLHF
TGTGCCAGTAGTACGGGACAGGAGTATAATTCACCCCTCCACTTT
>TRBJ1-3|-|TRBV5-4|-
CASSFSSDRGNTIYF
TGTGCCAGCAGCTTCAGTTCAGACAGGGGAAACACCATATATTTT
>TRBJ1-4|TRBD1|TRBV4-1|few
CASSSGQTNEKLFF
TGCGCCAGCAGCTCGGGACAGACTAATGAAAAACTGTTTTTT
>TRBJ2-5|-|TRBV7-9|-
CASSLLRDQETQYF
TGTGCCAGCAGCTTACTACGGGACCAAGAGACCCAGTACTTC
>TRBJ2-1|-|TRBV11-2|-
CASSLMSGYNEQFF
TGTGCCAGCAGCTTAATGTCCGGCTACAATGAGCAGTTCTTC
>TRBJ2-1|-|TRBV18|-
CASSPGTPRFF
TGTGCCAGCTCACCTGGGACTCCGCGTTTCTTC
>TRBJ2-1|TRBD2|TRBV14|once
CASTATSGEAEQFF
TGTGCCAGCACCGCGACTAGCGGAGAAGCCGAGCAGTTCTTC
>TRBJ1-4|-|TRBV20-1|-
CSAPYNEKLFF
TGCAGTGCGCCCTACAATGAAAAACTGTTTTTT
>TRBJ2-3|-|TRBV7-9|-
CASSLVGEYADTQYF
TGTGCCAGCAGCTTAGTCGGGGAATACGCAGATACGCAGTATTTT
>TRBJ1-3|TRBD1|TRBV25-1|-
CASSDSDRRNTIYF
TGTGCCAGCAGTGACTCGGACAGGAGGAACACCATATATTTT
>TRBJ1-2|TRBD1|TRBV4-1|-
CASSHGQEGYGYTF
TGCGCCAGCAGTCATGGACAGGAAGGGTATGGCTACACCTTC
>TRBJ2-5|TRBD2|TRBV25-1|-
CASSIAGGLGETQYF
TGTGCCAGCAGCATAGCGGGAGGTCTCGGGGAGACCCAGTACTTC
>TRBJ2-1|-|TRBV5-1|-
CASSPSHWEKHNEQFF
TGCGCCAGCAGCCCAAGCCACTGGGAGAAACACAATGAGCAGTTCTTC
>TRBJ1-2|-|TRBV19|-
CASSIGLANYGYTF
TGTGCCAGTAGTATAGGGTTAGCTAACTATGGCTACACCTTC
>TRBJ2-1|-|TRBV5-1|-
CASSLGTAGASSYNEQFF
TGCGCCAGCAGCTTGGGAACGGCGGGGGCGAGCTCCTACAATGAGCAGTTCTTC
>TRBJ2-7|-|TRBV7-8|-
CASSLARFAYEQYF
TGTGCCAGCAGCTTAGCGAGGTTTGCCTACGAGCAGTACTTC